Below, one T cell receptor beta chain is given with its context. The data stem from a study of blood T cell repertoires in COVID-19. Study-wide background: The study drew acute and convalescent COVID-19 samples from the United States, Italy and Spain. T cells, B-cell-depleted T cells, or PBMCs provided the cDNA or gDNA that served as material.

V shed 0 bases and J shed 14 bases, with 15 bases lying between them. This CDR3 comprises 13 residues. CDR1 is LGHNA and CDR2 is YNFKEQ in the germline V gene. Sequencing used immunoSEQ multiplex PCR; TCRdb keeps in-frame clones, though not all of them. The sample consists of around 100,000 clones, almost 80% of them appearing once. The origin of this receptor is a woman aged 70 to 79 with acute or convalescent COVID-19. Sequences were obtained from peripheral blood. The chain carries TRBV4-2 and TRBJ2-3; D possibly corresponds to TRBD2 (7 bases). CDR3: CASSQDSGGLMYF. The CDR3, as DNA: TGTGCCAGCAGCCAAGATTCCGGGGGGCTCATGTATTTT.